This paragraph covers one TCR beta chain sequence. The data were produced by immunoSEQ multiplex PCR, yet TCRdb's version contains in-frame clones alone and is incomplete. Among over 75,000 clones listed, roughly 85% were seen once. The data derive from a study of cytomegalovirus exposure and HLA in healthy donors. Material: PBMCs. This clonotype originated in a young man in good health and CMV-seropositive.

CDR3 nucleotide sequence: TGCGCCAGCAGGTCAGGGGGAGGCTATGGCTACACCTTC. This gives the protein CASRSGGGYGYTF. The chain couples TRBV10-2 to TRBJ1-2; 7 bases align to TRBD1. Germline-derived CDR1 and CDR2 are WSHSY and SAAADI. CDR3 length equals 13 residues. Germline trimming cut 6 bases from V and 4 bases from J; bases unmatched to any gene: 5.